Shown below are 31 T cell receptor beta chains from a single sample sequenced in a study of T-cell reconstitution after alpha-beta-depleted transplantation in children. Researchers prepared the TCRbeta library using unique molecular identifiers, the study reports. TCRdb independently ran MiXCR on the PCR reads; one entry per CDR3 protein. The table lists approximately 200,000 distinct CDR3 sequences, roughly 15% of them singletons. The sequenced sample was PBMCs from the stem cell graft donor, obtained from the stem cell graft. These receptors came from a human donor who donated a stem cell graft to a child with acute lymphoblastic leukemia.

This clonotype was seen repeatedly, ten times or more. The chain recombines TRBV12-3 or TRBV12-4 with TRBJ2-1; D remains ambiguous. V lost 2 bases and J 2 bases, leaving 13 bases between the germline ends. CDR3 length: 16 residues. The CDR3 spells CASSLTAERPYNEQFF. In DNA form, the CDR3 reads TGTGCCAGCAGTTTAACGGCGGAGCGCCCCTACAATGAGCAGTTCTTC.

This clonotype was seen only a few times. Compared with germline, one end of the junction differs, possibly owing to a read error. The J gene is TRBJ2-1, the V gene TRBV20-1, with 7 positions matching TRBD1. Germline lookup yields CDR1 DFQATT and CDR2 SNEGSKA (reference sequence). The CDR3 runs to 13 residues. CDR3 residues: CSASWTGSNERFF. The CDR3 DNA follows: TGCAGTGCTAGTTGGACAGGTAGCAATGAGCGGTTCTTC.

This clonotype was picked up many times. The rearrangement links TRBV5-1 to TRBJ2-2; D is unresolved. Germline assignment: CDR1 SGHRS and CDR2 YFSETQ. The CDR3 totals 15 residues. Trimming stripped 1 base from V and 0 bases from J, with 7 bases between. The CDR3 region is CASSLHGANTGELFF. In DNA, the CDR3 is TGCGCCAGCAGCTTGCATGGGGCGAACACCGGGGAGCTGTTTTTT.

The CDR3 bases are TGTGCCAGCAGTAAGGTGGCGAGGGGCCAAGGAAACATTCAGTACTTC. Translation: CASSKVARGQGNIQYF. The chain joins TRBV6-1 to TRBJ2-4; either TRBD1 or TRBD2 may fit D (5 bases each). Between the trimmed V and J ends, which lost 5 bases and 6 bases, there was a span of 20 bases. The CDR3 length is 16 residues. Germline-derived CDR1 and CDR2 are MNHNS and SASEGT.

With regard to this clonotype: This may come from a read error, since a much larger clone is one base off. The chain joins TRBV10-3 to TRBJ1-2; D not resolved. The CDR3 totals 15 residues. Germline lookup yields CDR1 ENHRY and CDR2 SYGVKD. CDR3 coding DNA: TGTGCCATCGGTGACCCAGCGGAGGGATTTGATGGCTACACCTTC. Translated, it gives CAIGDPAEGFDGYTF.

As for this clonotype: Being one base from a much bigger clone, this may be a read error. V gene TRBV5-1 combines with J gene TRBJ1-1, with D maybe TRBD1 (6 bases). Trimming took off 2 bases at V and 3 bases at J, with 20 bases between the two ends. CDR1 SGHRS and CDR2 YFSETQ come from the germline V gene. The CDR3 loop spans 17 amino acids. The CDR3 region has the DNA TGCGCCAGCAGCTTCCACGTGGGCGGGGACATAGACACTGAAGCTTTCTTT. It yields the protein CASSFHVGGDIDTEAFF.

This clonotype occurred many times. For the CDR3, the DNA is TGCGCCAGCAGCCGCGAACCAAATAGCGGGTTCCCAGATACGCAGTATTTT. It is translated as CASSREPNSGFPDTQYF. V gene TRBV5-1 combines with J gene TRBJ2-3; 7 bases align to TRBD2. The V and J ends lost 4 bases and 4 bases, in that order; junction bases with no gene match: 15. Germline V gene sequence: CDR1 SGHRS, CDR2 YFSETQ. The CDR3 extends over 17 amino acids.

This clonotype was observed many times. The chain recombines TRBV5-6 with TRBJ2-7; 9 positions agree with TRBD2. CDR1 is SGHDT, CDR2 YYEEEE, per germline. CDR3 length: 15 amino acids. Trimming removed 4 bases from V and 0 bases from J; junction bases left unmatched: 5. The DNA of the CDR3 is TGTGCCAGCAGCCGGATAGCGGGAGTCTCCTACGAGCAGTACTTC. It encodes CASSRIAGVSYEQYF. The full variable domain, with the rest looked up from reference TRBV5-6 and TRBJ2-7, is DAGVTQSPTHLIKTRGQQVTLRCSPKSGHDTVSWYQQALGQGPQFIFQYYEEEERQRGNFPDRFSGHQFPNYSSELNVNALLLGDSALYLCASSRIAGVSYEQYFGPGTRLTVT.

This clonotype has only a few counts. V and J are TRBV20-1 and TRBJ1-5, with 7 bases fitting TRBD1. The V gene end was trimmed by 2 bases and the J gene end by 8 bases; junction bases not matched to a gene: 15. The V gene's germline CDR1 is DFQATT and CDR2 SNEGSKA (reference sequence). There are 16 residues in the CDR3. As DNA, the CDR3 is TGCAGTGCTAGAACCCCACCCACACAGGGGATGGAGCCCCAGCATTTT. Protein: CSARTPPTQGMEPQHF.

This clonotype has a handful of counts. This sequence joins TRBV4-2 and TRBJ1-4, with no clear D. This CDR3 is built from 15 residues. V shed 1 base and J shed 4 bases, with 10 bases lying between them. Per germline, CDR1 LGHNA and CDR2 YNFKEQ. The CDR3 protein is CASSQGNSDNEKLFF. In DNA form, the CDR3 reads TGTGCCAGCAGCCAAGGGAACAGTGATAATGAAAAACTGTTTTTT.

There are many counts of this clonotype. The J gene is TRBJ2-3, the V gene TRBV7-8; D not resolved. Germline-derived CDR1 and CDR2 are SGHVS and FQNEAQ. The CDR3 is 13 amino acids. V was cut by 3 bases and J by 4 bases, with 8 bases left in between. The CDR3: CASSFSFPDTQYF. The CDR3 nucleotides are TGTGCCAGCAGCTTCAGTTTTCCAGATACGCAGTATTTT.

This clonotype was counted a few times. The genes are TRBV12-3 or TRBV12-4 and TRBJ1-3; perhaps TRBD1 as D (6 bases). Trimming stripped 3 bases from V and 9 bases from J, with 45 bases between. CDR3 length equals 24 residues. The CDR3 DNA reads TGTGCCAGCAGTTTCCCCAAGGGGGACTCCAGAGCTTGGGTCGGGCGGGTTGGTCTTGGCACCATATATTTT. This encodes CASSFPKGDSRAWVGRVGLGTIYF.

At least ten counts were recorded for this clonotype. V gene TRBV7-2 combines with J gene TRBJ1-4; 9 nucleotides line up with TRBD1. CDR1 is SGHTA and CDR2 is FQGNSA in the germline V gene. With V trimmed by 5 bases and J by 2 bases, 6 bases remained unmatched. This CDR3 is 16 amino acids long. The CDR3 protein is CASSRQGVMTNEKLFF. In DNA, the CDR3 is TGTGCCAGCAGCAGACAGGGGGTGATGACTAATGAAAAACTGTTTTTT.

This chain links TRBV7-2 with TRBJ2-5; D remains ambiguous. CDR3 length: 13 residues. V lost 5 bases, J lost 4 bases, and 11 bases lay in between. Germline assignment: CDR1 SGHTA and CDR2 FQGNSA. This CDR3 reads CASSILGGETQYF. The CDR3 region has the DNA TGTGCCAGCAGCATCCTCGGCGGAGAGACCCAGTACTTC.

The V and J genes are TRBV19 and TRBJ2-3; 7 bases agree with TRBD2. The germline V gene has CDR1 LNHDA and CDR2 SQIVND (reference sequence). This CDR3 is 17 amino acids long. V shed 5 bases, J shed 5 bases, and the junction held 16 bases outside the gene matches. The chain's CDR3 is CASSPFTRRESKDTQYF. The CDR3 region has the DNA TGTGCCAGTAGTCCGTTTACCAGGCGGGAGTCAAAAGATACGCAGTATTTT.

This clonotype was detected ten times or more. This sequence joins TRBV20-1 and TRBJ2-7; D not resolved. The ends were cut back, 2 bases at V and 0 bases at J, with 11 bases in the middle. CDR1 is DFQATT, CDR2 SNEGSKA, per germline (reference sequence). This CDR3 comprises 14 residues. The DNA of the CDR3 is TGCAGTGCTAGACCACCCCCGCTCTCCTACGAGCAGTACTTC. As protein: CSARPPPLSYEQYF.

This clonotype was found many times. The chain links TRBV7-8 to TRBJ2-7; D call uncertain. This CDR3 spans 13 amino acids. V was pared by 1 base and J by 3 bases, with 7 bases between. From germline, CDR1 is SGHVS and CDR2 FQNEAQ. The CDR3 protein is CASSLGALYEQYF. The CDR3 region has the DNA TGTGCCAGCAGCTTAGGGGCCCTCTACGAGCAGTACTTC.

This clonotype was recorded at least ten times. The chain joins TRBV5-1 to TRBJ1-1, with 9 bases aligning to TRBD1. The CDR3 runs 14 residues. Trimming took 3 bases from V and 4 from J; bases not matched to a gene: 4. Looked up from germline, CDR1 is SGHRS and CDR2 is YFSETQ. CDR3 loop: CASSWTGAGTEAFF. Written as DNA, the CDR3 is TGCGCCAGCAGCTGGACAGGGGCGGGCACTGAAGCTTTCTTT. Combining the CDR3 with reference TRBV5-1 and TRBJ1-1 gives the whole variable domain KAGVTQTPRYLIKTRGQQVTLSCSPISGHRSVSWYQQTPGQGLQFLFEYFSETQRNKGNFPGRFSGRQFSNSRSEMNVSTLELGDSALYLCASSWTGAGTEAFFGQGTRLTVV.

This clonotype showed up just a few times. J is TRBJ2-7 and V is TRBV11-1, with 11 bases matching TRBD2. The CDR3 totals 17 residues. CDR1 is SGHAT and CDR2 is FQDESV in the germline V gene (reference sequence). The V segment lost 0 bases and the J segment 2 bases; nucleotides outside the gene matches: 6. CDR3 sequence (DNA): TGTGCCAGCAGCTTAGCAGGTAGCGGGAGGGCAGCCTACGAGCAGTACTTC. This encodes CASSLAGSGRAAYEQYF. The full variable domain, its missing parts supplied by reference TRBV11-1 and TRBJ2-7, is EAEVAQSPRYKITEKSQAVAFWCDPISGHATLYWYRQILGQGPELLVQFQDESVVDDSQLPKDRFSAERLKGVDSTLKIQPAELGDSAMYLCASSLAGSGRAAYEQYFGPGTRLTVT.

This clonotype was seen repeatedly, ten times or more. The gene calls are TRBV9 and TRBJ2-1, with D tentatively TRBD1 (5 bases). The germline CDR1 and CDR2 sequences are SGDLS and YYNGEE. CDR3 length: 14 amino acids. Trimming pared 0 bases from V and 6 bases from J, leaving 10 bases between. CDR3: CASSVEGEGNEQFF. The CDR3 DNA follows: TGTGCCAGCAGCGTAGAAGGGGAAGGCAATGAGCAGTTCTTC.

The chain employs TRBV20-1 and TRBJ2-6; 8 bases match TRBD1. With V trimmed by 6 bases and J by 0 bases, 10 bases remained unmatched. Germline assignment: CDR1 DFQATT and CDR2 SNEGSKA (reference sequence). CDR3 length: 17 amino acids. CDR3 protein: CSAKRDRSSSGANVLTF. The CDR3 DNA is TGCAGTGCGAAGAGGGACAGGTCAAGCTCTGGGGCCAACGTCCTGACTTTC.

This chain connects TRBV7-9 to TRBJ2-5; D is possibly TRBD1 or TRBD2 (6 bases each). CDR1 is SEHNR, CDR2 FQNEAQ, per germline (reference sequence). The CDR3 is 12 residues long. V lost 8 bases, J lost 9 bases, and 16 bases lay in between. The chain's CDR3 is CASEGGRQSQYF. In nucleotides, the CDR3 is TGTGCCAGCGAGGGGGGCCGCCAATCCCAGTACTTC.

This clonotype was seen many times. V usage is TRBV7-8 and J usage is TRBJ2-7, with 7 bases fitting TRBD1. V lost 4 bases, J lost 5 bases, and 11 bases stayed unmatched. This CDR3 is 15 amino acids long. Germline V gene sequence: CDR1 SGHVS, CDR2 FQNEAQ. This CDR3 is CASSSPDRALNEQYF. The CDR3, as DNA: TGTGCCAGCAGCTCCCCAGACAGGGCCCTTAACGAGCAGTACTTC.

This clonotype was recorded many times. The CDR3 nucleotides are TGTGCCAGCAAGAGACTAGCGGTCTCCTCCTACAATGAGCAGTTCTTC. Protein product: CASKRLAVSSYNEQFF. The rearrangement uses TRBV6-1 and TRBJ2-1; 9 bases fit TRBD2. Trimming at V came to 7 bases and at J to 0 bases, leaving 7 bases not matched to a gene. The CDR3 has 16 amino acids. Germline assignment: CDR1 MNHNS and CDR2 SASEGT.

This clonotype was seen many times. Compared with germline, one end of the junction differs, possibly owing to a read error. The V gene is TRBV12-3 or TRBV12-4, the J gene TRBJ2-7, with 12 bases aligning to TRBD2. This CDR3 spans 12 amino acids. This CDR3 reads CASSGGTSGPIF. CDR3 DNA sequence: TGTGCCAGCAGTGGAGGGACTAGCGGGCCCATCTTC.

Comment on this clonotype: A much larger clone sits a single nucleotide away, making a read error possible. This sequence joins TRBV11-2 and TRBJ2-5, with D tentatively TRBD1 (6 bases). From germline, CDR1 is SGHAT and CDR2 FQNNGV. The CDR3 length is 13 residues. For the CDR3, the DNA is TGTGCCAGCAGCTTAGGGACAGAAGAGGCCCAGTACTTC. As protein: CASSLGTEEAQYF.

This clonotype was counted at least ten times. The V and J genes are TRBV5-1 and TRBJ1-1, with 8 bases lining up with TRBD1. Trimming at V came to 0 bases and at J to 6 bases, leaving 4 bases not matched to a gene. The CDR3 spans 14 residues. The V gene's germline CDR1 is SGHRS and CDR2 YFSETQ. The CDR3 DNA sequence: TGCGCCAGCAGCTTGGAGGACAGGGAAGCTGAAGCTTTCTTT. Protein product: CASSLEDREAEAFF.

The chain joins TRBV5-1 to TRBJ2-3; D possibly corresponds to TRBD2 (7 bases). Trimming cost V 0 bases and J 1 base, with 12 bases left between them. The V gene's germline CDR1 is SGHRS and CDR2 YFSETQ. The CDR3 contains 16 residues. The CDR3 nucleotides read TGCGCCAGCAGCTTGGTTAGGGGGGGCGGCACAGATACGCAGTATTTT. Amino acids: CASSLVRGGGTDTQYF. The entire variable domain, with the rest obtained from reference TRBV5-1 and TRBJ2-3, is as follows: KAGVTQTPRYLIKTRGQQVTLSCSPISGHRSVSWYQQTPGQGLQFLFEYFSETQRNKGNFPGRFSGRQFSNSRSEMNVSTLELGDSALYLCASSLVRGGGTDTQYFGPGTRLTVL.

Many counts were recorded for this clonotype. CDR3 nucleotide sequence: TGTGCCAGCAGCCTTCCTACAAGGACCCAGTACTTC. Translating it yields CASSLPTRTQYF. This rearrangement joins TRBV28 to TRBJ2-5; D call uncertain. V was clipped by 6 bases and J by 7 bases, with 12 bases between them. The CDR3 loop spans 12 amino acids. Germline V gene sequence: CDR1 MDHEN, CDR2 SYDVKM.

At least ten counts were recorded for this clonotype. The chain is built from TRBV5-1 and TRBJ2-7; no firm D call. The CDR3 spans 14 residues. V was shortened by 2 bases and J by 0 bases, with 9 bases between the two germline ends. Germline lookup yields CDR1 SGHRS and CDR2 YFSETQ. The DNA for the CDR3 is TGCGCCAGCAGCTTCCAGGTGAGCTCCTACGAGCAGTACTTC. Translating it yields CASSFQVSSYEQYF.

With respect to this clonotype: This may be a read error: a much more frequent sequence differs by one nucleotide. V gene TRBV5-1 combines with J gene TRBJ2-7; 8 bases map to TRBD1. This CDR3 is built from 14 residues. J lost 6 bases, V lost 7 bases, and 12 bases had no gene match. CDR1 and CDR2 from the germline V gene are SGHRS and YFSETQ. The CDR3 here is CASGPRTGTGEQYF. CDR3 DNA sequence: TGCGCCAGCGGCCCTAGGACAGGGACGGGCGAGCAGTACTTC.